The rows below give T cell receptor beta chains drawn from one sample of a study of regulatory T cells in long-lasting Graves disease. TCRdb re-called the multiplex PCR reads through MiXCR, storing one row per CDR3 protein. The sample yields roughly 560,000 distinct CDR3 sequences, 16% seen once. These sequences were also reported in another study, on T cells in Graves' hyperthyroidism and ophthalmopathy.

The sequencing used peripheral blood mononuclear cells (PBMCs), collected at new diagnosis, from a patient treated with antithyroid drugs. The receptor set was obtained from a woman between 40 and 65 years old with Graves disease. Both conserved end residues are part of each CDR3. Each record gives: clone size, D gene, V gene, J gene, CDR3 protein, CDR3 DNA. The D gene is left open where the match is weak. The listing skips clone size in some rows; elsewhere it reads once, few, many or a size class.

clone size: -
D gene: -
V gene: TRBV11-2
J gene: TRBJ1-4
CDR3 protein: CASSLVRMVNEKLFF
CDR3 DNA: TGTGCCAGCAGCTTAGTAAGGATGGTGAATGAAAAACTGTTTTTT

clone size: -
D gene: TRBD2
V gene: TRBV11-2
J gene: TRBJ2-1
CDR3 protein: CASSSGLAGGDEQFF
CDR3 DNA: TGTGCCAGCAGCTCGGGGCTAGCGGGGGGGGATGAGCAGTTCTTC

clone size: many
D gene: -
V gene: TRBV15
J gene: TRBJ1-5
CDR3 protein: CATSGRRTYSGNQPQHF
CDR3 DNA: TGTGCCACCAGCGGCCGACGGACCTATAGCGGCAATCAGCCCCAGCATTTT

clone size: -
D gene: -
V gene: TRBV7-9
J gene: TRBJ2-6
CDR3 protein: CASSPWLSGANVLTF
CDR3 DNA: TGTGCCAGCAGCCCATGGTTGAGTGGGGCCAACGTCCTGACTTTC

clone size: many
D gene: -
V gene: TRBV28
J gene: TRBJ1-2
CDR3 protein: CASSLSAGVGYTF
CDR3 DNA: TGTGCCAGCAGTTTATCCGCAGGGGTTGGCTACACCTTC

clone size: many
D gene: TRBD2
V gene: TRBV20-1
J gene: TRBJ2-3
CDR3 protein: CSSGGAWDTQYF
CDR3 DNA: TGCAGTAGCGGGGGGGCGTGGGATACGCAGTATTTT

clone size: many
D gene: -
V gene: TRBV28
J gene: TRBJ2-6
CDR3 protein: CASSFVGTGANVLTF
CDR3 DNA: TGTGCCAGCAGTTTCGTCGGGACTGGGGCCAACGTCCTGACTTTC

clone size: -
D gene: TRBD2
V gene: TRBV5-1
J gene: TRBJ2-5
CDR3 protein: CASSQNGQPVREAQYF
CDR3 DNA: TGCGCCAGCAGCCAAAATGGTCAGCCTGTCCGGGAGGCCCAGTACTTC

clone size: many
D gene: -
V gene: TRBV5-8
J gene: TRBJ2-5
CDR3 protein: CASSLGGGKIRGAQYF
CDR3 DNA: TGTGCCAGCAGCTTGGGAGGCGGGAAGATCCGGGGAGCCCAGTACTTC

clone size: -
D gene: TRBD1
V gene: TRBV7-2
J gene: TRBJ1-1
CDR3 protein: CASISRDRLIQNTEAFF
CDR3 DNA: TGTGCCAGCATTAGCCGGGACAGGCTTATTCAAAACACTGAAGCTTTCTTT

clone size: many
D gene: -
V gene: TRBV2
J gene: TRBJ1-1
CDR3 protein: CASNLGAMNTEAFF
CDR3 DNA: TGTGCCAGCAATTTAGGGGCGATGAACACTGAAGCTTTCTTT

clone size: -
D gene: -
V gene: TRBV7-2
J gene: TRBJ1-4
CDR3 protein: CASSHSGVQEGKLFF
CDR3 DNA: TGTGCCAGCAGCCACTCAGGGGTCCAAGAGGGAAAACTGTTTTTT

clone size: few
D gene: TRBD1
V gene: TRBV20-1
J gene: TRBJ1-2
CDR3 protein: CSAEQGTYGYTF
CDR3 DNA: TGCAGTGCTGAACAGGGGACCTATGGCTACACCTTC

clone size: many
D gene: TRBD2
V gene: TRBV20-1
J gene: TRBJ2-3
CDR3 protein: CSARDLGTRLYF
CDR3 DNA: TGCAGTGCTAGAGATTTGGGGACTAGGTTGTATTTT

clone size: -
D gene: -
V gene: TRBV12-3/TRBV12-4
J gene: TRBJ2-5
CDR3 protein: CASSFWRETQYF
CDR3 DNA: TGTGCCAGCAGTTTTTGGCGAGAGACCCAGTACTTC

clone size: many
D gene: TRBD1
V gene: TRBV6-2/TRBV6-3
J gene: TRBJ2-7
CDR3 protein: CASREPGQGASQYF
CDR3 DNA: TGTGCCAGCAGGGAACCGGGACAGGGGGCATCTCAGTACTTC

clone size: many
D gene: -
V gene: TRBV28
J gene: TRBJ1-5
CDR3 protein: CASSFIGKDQPQHF
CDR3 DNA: TGTGCCAGCAGTTTTATAGGGAAGGATCAGCCCCAGCATTTT

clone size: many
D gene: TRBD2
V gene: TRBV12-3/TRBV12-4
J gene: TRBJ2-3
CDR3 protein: CASSLRAGGYTDTQYF
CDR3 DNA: TGTGCCAGCAGTTTACGAGCGGGGGGATACACAGATACGCAGTATTTT

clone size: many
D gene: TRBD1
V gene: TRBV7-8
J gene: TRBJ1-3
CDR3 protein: CASSYRGAGSGNTIYF
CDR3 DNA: TGTGCCAGCAGCTACAGGGGCGCAGGATCCGGAAACACCATATATTTT

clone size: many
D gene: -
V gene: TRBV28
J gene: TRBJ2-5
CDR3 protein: CASSFGPKTQYF
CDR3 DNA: TGTGCCAGCAGTTTCGGGCCCAAGACCCAGTACTTC

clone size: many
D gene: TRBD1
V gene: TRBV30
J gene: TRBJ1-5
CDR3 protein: CAWDGQGGQPQHF
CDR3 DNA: TGTGCCTGGGATGGACAGGGCGGTCAGCCCCAGCATTTT

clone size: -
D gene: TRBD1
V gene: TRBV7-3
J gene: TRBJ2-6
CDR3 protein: CASSLKVGQGPGSGANVLTF
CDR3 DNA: TGTGCCAGCAGCTTAAAGGTCGGACAGGGACCCGGATCTGGGGCCAACGTCCTGACTTTC

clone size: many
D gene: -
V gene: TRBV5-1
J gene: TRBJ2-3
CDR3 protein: CASMERNTHTDTQYF
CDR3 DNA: TGCGCCAGCATGGAAAGAAATACCCACACAGATACGCAGTATTTT

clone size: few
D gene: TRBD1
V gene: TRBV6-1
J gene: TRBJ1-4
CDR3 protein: CASSGDRGWEKLFF
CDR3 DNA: TGTGCCAGCAGTGGGGACAGGGGGTGGGAAAAACTGTTTTTT

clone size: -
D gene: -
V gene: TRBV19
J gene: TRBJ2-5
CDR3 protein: CASSMGPQETQYF
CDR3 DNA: TGTGCCAGTAGTATGGGTCCCCAAGAGACCCAGTACTTC

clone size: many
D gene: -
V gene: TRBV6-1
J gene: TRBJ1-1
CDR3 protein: CASSLQGVYTEAFF
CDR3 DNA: TGTGCCAGCAGCCTACAGGGAGTTTACACTGAAGCTTTCTTT

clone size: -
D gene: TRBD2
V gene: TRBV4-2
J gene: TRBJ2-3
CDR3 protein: CASSNKLAGATDTQYF
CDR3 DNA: TGTGCCAGCAGCAATAAACTAGCGGGGGCCACAGATACGCAGTATTTT

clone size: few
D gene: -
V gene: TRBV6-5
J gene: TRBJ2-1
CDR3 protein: CASSFHRGNYNEQFF
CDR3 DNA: TGTGCCAGCAGTTTCCACCGGGGAAACTACAATGAGCAGTTCTTC

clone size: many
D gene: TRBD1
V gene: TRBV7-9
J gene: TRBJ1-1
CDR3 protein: CASSHLNRGLNTEAFF
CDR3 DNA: TGTGCCAGCAGCCACCTGAACAGGGGGCTGAACACTGAAGCTTTCTTT

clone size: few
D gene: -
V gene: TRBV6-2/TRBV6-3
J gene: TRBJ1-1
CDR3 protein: CASSYPREQETEAFF
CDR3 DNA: TGTGCCAGCAGTTACCCCAGGGAACAGGAGACTGAAGCTTTCTTT

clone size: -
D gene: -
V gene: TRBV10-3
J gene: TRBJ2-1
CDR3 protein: CASGLAYNEQFF
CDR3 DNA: TGTGCTAGCGGACTGGCCTACAATGAGCAGTTCTTC

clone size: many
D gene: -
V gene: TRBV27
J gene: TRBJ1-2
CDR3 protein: CASSSADGRSGYTF
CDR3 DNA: TGTGCCAGCAGTTCCGCGGACGGGCGGAGTGGCTACACCTTC

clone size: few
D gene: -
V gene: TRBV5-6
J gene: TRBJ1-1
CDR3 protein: CASSLGEFDFKAFF
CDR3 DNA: TGTGCCAGCAGCTTGGGGGAGTTTGATTTTAAAGCTTTCTTT

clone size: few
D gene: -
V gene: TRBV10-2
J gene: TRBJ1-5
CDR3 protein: CASNWGEQPQHF
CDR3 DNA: TGCGCCAGCAACTGGGGTGAGCAGCCCCAGCATTTT

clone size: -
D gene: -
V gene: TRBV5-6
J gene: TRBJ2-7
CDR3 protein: CASSHQGEQYF
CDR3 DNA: TGTGCCAGCAGCCACCAGGGCGAGCAGTACTTC

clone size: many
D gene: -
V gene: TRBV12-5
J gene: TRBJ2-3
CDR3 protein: CASGLTDTQYF
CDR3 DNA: TGTGCTAGTGGTCTGACAGATACGCAGTATTTT

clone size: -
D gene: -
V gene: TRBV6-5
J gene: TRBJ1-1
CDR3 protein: CASSYPVWGGRVEAFF
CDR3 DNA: TGTGCCAGCAGTTACCCGGTGTGGGGGGGTCGGGTGGAGGCTTTCTTT

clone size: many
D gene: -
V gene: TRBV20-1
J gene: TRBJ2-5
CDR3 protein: CSAHKRGQETQYF
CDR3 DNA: TGCAGTGCCCACAAACGGGGACAAGAGACCCAGTACTTC

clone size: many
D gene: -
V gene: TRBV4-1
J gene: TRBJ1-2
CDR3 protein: CASSQTWGAHLGYTF
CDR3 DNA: TGCGCCAGCAGCCAAACTTGGGGGGCGCATCTTGGCTACACCTTC

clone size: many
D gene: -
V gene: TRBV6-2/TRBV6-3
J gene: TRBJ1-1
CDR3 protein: CASSEGVVTEAFF
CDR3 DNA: TGTGCCAGCAGTGAAGGGGTGGTGACTGAAGCTTTCTTT

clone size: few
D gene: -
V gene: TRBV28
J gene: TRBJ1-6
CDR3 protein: CASSSRRQLYNSPLHF
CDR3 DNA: TGTGCCAGCAGTTCACGGAGACAGCTATATAATTCACCCCTCCACTTT

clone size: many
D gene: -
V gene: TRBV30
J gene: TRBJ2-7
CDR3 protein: CAWSVDSAYEQYF
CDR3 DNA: TGTGCCTGGAGTGTGGACAGCGCCTACGAGCAGTACTTC

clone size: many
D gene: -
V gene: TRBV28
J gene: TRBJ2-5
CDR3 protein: CASRGTPGEETQYF
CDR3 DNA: TGTGCCAGCAGGGGGACTCCCGGAGAAGAGACCCAGTACTTC

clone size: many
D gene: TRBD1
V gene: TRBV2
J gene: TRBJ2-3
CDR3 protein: CASNSQGVADTQYF
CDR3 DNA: TGTGCCAGCAACTCACAGGGGGTCGCAGATACGCAGTATTTT

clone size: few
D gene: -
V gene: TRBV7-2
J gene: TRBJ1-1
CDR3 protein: CASSFGTGSTEAFF
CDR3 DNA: TGTGCCAGCAGCTTCGGGACGGGTTCTACTGAAGCTTTCTTT

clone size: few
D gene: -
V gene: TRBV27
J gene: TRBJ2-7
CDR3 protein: CASSRTQGSYEQYF
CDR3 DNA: TGTGCCAGCAGTCGCACCCAGGGTTCCTACGAGCAGTACTTC

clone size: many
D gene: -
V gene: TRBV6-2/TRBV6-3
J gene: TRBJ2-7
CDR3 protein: CASSYSRSQAREQYF
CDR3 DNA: TGTGCCAGCAGTTACTCCAGGTCCCAAGCGCGGGAGCAGTACTTC

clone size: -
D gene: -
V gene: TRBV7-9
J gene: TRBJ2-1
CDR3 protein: CASSVGRGAPNKQFF
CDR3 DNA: TGTGCCAGCAGCGTGGGCAGGGGAGCCCCGAATAAGCAGTTCTTC

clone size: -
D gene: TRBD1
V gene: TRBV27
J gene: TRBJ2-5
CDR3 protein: CASSLRGLGETQYF
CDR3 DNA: TGTGCCAGCAGTTTAAGGGGGCTCGGGGAGACCCAGTACTTC

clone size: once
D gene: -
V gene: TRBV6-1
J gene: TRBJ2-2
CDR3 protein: CASSVGYTGELFF
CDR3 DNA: TGTGCCAGCAGTGTGGGGTACACCGGGGAGCTGTTTTTT

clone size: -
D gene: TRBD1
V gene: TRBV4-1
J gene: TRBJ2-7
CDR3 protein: CASSQGGGTGTYEQYF
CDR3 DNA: TGCGCCAGCAGCCAAGGGGGTGGGACAGGGACCTACGAGCAGTACTTC

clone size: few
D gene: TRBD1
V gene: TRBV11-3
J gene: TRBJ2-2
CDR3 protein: CASSQTGTGSGELFF
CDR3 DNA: TGTGCCAGCAGCCAAACCGGGACAGGGTCCGGGGAGCTGTTTTTT

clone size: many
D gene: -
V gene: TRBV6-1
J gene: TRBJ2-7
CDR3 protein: CASSQSGTNEQYF
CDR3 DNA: TGTGCCAGCAGTCAGAGCGGGACAAACGAGCAGTACTTC